Detailed here is one TCR beta chain. Its target is not known. Assembly of TCR beta libraries relied on iRepertoire HTBI primers together with Arm-PCR of CDR3 regions. TCRdb re-called the multiplex PCR reads with MiXCR, one entry per CDR3 protein. The data hold about 460,000 distinct CDR3 sequences, with about 20% observed a single time. This specimen belongs to a study of regulatory T cells in long-lasting Graves disease. Stated time point: persistent/refractory GD, antithyroid drugs over 5 years with positive TRAb. There was RNA extracted from PBMCs, and the TCR library was made from it. The CDR3 is 15 residues long. The V gene's germline CDR1 is KGHSH and CDR2 LQKENI. V lost 1 base, J lost 7 bases, and 16 bases lay in between. General study points: Exclusively peripheral blood, rather than thyroid tissue, was studied.

The receptor comes from a female donor with Graves disease. The sequencing used peripheral blood mononuclear cells (PBMCs), collected when the disease was refractory, from a patient treated with antithyroid drugs. The J gene is TRBJ1-2, the V gene TRBV18; D is ambiguous. The CDR3 sequence: CASSPLEDRAGGYTF. The CDR3 nucleotides read TGTGCCAGCTCACCACTAGAGGATCGAGCCGGTGGCTACACCTTC.